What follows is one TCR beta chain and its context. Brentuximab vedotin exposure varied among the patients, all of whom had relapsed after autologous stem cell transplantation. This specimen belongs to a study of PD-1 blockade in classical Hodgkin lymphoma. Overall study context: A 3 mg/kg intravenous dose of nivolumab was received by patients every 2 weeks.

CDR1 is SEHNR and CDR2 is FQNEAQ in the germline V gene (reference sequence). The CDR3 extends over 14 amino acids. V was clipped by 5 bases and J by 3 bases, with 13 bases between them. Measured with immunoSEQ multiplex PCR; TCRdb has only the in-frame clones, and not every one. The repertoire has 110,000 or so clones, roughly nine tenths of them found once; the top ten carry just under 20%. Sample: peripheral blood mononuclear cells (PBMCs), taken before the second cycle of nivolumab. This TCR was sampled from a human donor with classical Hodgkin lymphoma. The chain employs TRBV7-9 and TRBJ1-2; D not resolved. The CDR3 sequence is CASSLSSSYYGYTF. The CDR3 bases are TGTGCCAGCAGCCTCTCTTCCTCTTACTATGGCTACACCTTC.